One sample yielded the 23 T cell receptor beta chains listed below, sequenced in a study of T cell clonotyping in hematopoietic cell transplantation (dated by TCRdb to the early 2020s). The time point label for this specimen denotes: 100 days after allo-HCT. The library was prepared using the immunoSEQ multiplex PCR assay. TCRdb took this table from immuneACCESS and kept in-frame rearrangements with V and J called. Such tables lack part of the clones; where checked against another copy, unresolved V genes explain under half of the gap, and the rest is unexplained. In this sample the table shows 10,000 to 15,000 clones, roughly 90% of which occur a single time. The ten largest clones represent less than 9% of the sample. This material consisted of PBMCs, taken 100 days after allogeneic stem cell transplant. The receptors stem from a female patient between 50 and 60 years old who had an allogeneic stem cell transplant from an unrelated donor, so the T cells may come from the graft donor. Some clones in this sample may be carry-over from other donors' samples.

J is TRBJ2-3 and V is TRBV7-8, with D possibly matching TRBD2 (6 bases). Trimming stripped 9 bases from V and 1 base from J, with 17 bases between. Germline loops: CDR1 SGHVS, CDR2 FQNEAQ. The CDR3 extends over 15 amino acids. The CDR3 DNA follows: TGTGCCAGTTTGGGCGGGCCGGGAGGCACAGATACGCAGTATTTT. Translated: CASLGGPGGTDTQYF.

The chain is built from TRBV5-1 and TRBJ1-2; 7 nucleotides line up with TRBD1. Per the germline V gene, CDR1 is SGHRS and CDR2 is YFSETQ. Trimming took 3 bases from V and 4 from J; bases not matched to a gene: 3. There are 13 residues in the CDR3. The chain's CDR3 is CASSYGQAYGYTF. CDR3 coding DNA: TGCGCCAGCAGCTACGGACAGGCCTATGGCTACACCTTC.

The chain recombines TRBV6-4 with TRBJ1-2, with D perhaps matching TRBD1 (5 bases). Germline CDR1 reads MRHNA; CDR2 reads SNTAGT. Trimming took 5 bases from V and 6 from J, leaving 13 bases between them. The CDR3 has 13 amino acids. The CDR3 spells CASSLTRVDGYTF. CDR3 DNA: TGTGCCAGCAGTTTAACCAGGGTGGATGGCTACACCTTC.

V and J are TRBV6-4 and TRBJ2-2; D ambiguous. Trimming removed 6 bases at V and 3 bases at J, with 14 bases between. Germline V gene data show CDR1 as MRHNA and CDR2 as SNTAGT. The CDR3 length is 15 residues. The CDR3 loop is CASSPKGGDTGELFF. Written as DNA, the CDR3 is TGTGCCAGCAGCCCCAAAGGCGGTGACACCGGGGAGCTGTTTTTT.

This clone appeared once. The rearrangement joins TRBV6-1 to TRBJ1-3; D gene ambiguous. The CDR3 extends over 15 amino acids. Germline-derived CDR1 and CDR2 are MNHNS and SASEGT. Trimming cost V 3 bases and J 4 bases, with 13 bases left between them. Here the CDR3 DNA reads TGTGCCAGCAGTGACCCCCGTTTTGGGGGAAACACCATATATTTT. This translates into CASSDPRFGGNTIYF.

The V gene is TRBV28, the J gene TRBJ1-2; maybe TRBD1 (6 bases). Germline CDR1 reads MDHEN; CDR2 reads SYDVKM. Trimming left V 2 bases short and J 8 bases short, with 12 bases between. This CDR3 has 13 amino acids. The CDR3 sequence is CASSLLDRLGYTF. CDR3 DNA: TGTGCCAGCAGTTTACTCGACAGGTTGGGCTACACCTTC.

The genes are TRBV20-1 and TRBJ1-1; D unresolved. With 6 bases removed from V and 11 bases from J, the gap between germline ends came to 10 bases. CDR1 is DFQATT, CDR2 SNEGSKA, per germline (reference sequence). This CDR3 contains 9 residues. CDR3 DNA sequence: TGCAGTGCCACTGTCGAGGCTTTCTTT. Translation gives CSATVEAFF.

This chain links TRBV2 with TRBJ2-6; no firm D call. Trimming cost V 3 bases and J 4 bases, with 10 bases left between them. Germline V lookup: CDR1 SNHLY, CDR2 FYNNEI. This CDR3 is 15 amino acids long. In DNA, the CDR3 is TGTGCCAGCAGTGATATGGCTCTCGGGGCCAACGTCCTGACTTTC. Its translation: CASSDMALGANVLTF.

CDR3 in amino acids: CASSISGTGSDYGYTF. Here the CDR3 DNA reads TGTGCCAGTAGTATTTCCGGGACAGGATCTGACTATGGCTACACCTTC. The rearrangement links TRBV19 to TRBJ1-2; TRBD1 agrees at 8 bases. V was pared by 3 bases and J by 3 bases, with 9 bases of the junction left unmatched. Germline values: CDR1 LNHDA, CDR2 SQIVND (reference sequence). The CDR3 has 16 residues.

In DNA form, the CDR3 reads TGTGCCAGCAGCCCCCAGGGGGCCAGCTATGGCTACACCTTC. Protein sequence: CASSPQGASYGYTF. V is TRBV7-2 and J is TRBJ1-2; 8 nucleotides agree with TRBD1. J lost 4 bases, V lost 5 bases, and 6 bases had no gene match. The CDR3 extends over 14 amino acids. Germline CDR1 SGHTA, CDR2 FQGNSA.

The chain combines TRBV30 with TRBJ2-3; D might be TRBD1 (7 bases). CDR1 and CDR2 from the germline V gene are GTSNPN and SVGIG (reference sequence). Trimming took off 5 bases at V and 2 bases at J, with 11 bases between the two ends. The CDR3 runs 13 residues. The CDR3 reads CAWGRGDTDTQYF. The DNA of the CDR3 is TGTGCCTGGGGCAGGGGGGACACAGATACGCAGTATTTT. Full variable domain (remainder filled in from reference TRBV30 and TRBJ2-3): SQTIHQWPATLVQPVGSPLSLECTVEGTSNPNLYWYRQAAGRGLQLLFYSVGIGQISSEVPQNLSASRPQDRQFILSSKKLLLSDSGFYLCAWGRGDTDTQYFGPGTRLTVL.

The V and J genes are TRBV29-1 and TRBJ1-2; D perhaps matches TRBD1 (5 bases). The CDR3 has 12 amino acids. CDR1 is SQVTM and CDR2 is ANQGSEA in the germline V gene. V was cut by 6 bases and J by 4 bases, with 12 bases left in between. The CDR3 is CSVGTEPYGYTF. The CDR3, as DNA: TGCAGCGTCGGGACGGAGCCCTATGGCTACACCTTC.

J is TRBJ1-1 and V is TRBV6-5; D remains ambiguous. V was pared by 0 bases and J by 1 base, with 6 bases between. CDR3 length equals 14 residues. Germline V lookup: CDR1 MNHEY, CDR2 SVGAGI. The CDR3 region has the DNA TGTGCCAGCAGTTACTCGTGGGAGAACACTGAAGCTTTCTTT. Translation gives CASSYSWENTEAFF.

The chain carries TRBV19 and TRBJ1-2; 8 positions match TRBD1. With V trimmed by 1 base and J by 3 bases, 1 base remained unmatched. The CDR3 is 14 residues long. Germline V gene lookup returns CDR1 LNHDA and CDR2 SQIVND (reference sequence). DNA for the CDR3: TGTGCCAGTAGTATAGGGACAGGGTACTATGGCTACACCTTC. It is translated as CASSIGTGYYGYTF.

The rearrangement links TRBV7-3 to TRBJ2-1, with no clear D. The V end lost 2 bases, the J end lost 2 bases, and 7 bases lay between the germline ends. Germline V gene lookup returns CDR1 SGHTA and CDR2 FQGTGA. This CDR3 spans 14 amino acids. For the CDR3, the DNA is TGTGCCAGCAGCTTAGGGTATACCTACAATGAGCAGTTCTTC. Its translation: CASSLGYTYNEQFF.

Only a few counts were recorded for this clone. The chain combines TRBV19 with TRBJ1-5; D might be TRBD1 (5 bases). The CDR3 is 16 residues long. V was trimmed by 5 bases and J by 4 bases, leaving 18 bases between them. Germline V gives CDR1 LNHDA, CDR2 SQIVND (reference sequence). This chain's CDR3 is CASSPTGQGWNQPQHF. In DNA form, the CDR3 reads TGTGCCAGTAGTCCCACCGGGCAGGGCTGGAATCAGCCCCAGCATTTT.

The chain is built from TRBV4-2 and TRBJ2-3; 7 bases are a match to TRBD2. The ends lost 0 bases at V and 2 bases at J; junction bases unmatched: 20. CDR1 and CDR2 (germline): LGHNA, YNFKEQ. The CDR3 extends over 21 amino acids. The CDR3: CASSQERASREVGSHTDTQYF. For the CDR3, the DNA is TGTGCCAGCAGCCAAGAGAGAGCCTCTCGGGAGGTGGGTTCACACACAGATACGCAGTATTTT.

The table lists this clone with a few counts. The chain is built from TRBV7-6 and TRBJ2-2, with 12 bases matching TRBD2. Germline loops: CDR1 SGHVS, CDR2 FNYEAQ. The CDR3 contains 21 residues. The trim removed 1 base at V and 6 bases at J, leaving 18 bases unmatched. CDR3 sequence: CASSLVLLVTSGRKMAGELFF. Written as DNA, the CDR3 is TGTGCCAGCAGCTTAGTTTTATTGGTGACTAGCGGGAGAAAGATGGCCGGGGAGCTGTTTTTT.

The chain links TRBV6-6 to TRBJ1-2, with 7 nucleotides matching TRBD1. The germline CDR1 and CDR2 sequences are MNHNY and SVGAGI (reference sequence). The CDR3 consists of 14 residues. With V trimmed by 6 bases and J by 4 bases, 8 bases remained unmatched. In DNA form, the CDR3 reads TGTGCCAGCAGCGGGACAGCCCAAGCCTATGGCTACACCTTC. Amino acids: CASSGTAQAYGYTF.

The CDR3 region is CASSVGGRTGANVLTF. The CDR3 DNA is TGTGCCAGCAGCGTAGGGGGGCGGACTGGGGCCAACGTCCTGACTTTC. V gene TRBV9 combines with J gene TRBJ2-6; D is possibly TRBD1 (6 bases). V lost 0 bases and J 2 bases, leaving 9 bases between the germline ends. From germline, CDR1 is SGDLS and CDR2 YYNGEE. The CDR3 is 16 residues long.

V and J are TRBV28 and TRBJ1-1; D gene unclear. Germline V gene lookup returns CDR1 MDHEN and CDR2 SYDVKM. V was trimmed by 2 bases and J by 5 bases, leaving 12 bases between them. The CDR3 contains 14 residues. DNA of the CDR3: TGTGCCAGCAGTTTAGACGGCAGTCTAACTGAAGCTTTCTTT. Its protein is CASSLDGSLTEAFF.

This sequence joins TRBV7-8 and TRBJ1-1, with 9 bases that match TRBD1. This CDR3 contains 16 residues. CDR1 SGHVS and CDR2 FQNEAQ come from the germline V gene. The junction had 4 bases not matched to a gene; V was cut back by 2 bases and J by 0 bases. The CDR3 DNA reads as TGTGCCAGCAGCTTACCGGGACAGGGCATGAACACTGAAGCTTTCTTT. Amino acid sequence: CASSLPGQGMNTEAFF.

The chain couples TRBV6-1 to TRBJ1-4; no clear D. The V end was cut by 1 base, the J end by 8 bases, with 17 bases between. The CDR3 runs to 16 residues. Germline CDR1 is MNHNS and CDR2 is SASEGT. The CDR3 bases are TGTGCCAGCAGTGAAGGATTAGAGGGATTAGGGGAAAAACTGTTTTTT. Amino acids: CASSEGLEGLGEKLFF.